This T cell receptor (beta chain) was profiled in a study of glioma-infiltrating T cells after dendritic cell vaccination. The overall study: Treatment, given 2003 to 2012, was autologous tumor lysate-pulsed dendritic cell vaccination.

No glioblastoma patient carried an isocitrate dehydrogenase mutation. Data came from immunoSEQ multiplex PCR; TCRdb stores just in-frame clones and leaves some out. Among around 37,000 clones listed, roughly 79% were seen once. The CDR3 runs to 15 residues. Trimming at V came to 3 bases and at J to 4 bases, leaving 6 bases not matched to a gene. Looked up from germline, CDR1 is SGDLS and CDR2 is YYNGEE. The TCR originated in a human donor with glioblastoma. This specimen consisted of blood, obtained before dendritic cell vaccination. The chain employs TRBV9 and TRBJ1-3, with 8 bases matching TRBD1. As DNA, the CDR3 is TGTGCCAGCAGCGACTACCGGACAGGGGGAAACACCATATATTTT. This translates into CASSDYRTGGNTIYF.